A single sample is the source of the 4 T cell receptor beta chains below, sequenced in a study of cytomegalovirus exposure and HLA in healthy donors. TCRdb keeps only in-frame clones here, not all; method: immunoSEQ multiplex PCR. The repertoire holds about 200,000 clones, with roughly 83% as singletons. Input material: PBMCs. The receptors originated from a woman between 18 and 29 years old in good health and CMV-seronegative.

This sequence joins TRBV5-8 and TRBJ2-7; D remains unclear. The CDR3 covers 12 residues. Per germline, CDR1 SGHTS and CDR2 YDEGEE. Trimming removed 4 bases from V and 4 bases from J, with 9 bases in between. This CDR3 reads CASSRTRYEQYF. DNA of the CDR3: TGTGCCAGCAGCCGGACCCGTTACGAGCAGTACTTC.

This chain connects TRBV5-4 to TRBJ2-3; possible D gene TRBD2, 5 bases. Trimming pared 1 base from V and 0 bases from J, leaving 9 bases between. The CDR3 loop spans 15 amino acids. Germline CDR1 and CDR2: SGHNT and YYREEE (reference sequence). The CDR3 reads CASSLKRPSTDTQYF. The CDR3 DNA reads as TGTGCCAGCAGCTTGAAGCGGCCTAGCACAGATACGCAGTATTTT. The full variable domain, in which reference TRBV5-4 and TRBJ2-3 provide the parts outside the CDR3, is ETGVTQSPTHLIKTRGQQVTLRCSSQSGHNTVSWYQQALGQGPQFIFQYYREEENGRGNFPPRFSGLQFPNYSSELNVNALELDDSALYLCASSLKRPSTDTQYFGPGTRLTVL.

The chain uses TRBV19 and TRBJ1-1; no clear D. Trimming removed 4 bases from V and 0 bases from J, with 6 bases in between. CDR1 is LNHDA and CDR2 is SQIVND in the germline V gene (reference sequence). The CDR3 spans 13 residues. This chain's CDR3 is CASSSGLNTEAFF. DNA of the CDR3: TGTGCCAGTAGTAGCGGGTTGAACACTGAAGCTTTCTTT. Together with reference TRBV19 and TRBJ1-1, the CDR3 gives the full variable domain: DGGITQSPKYLFRKEGQNVTLSCEQNLNHDAMYWYRQDPGQGLRLIYYSQIVNDFQKGDIAEGYSVSREKKESFPLTVTSAQKNPTAFYLCASSSGLNTEAFFGQGTRLTVV.

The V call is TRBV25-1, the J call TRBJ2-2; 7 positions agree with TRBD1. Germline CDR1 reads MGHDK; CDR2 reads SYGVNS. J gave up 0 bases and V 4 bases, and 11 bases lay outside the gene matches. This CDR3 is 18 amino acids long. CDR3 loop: CASSGVIGTATNTGELFF. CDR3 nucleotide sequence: TGTGCCAGCAGTGGGGTGATTGGGACAGCAACGAACACCGGGGAGCTGTTTTTT. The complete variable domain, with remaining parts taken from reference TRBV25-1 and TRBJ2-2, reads EADIYQTPRYLVIGTGKKITLECSQTMGHDKMYWYQQDPGMELHLIHYSYGVNSTEKGDLSSESTVSRIRTEHFPLTLESARPSHTSQYLCASSGVIGTATNTGELFFGEGSRLTVL.